A selection of T cell receptor beta chains follows, all from one sample in a study of molecular identifiers for immune sequencing clone quantification. TCRdb re-called the PCR reads with MiXCR, one entry per CDR3 protein. Of about 640,000 distinct CDR3 sequences listed, 15% to 20% are singletons. The specimen was naive CD8+ T cells from blood, with Jurkat cell RNA spiked in. The receptors were sampled from a human donor in good health. Some libraries in this study had Jurkat cell RNA spiked in. CDR3s include the opening cysteine and the closing phenylalanine or tryptophan. D genes are given only for firm matches. The size entry is marked missing in some rows and otherwise reads once, few, many or a size class.

clone size: few; D gene: TRBD2; J gene: TRBJ2-1; V gene: TRBV24-1; CDR3 DNA: TGTGCCACCAGTGATTTTGGGACTAGCGGGAGTAAGTATGAGCAGTTCTTC; CDR3 protein: CATSDFGTSGSKYEQFF
clone size: many; D gene: -; J gene: TRBJ1-1; V gene: TRBV6-5; CDR3 DNA: TGTGCCAGCAGTTATGCCACTGAAGCTTTCTTT; CDR3 protein: CASSYATEAFF
clone size: many; D gene: -; J gene: TRBJ1-4; V gene: TRBV7-9; CDR3 DNA: TGTGCCAGCAGCTTAGCGGCAGGGAATGAAAAACTGTTTTTT; CDR3 protein: CASSLAAGNEKLFF
clone size: many; D gene: TRBD1; J gene: TRBJ2-5; V gene: TRBV7-9; CDR3 DNA: TGTGCCAGCAGCTCCCATAAGGGACAGGAGCAAGAGACCCAGTACTTC; CDR3 protein: CASSSHKGQEQETQYF
clone size: -; D gene: TRBD2; J gene: TRBJ2-7; V gene: TRBV12-3/TRBV12-4; CDR3 DNA: TGTGCCAGCAGTCCTTCGGCGGGGGAAGCCTACGAGCAGTACTTC; CDR3 protein: CASSPSAGEAYEQYF
clone size: -; D gene: TRBD1; J gene: TRBJ2-4; V gene: TRBV19; CDR3 DNA: TGTGCCAGTGGGACAGGAAGGAACATTCAGTACTTC; CDR3 protein: CASGTGRNIQYF
clone size: few; D gene: TRBD2; J gene: TRBJ2-1; V gene: TRBV2; CDR3 DNA: TGTGCCAGCAGTACCAGCAACGAAGCGGGAGACCCCTACAATGAGCAGTTCTTC; CDR3 protein: CASSTSNEAGDPYNEQFF
clone size: many; D gene: -; J gene: TRBJ1-2; V gene: TRBV7-9; CDR3 DNA: TGTGCCAGCAGCTTAGTTGTTAACTATGGCTACACCTTC; CDR3 protein: CASSLVVNYGYTF
clone size: -; D gene: TRBD1; J gene: TRBJ2-3; V gene: TRBV2; CDR3 DNA: TGTGCCAGCAGTGAAAGGGGGCTATTAGATACGCAGTATTTT; CDR3 protein: CASSERGLLDTQYF
clone size: many; D gene: TRBD2; J gene: TRBJ2-3; V gene: TRBV7-3; CDR3 DNA: TGTGCCAGCAGCCGGACTAGCGCGGGAACAGATACGCAGTATTTT; CDR3 protein: CASSRTSAGTDTQYF
clone size: -; D gene: TRBD1; J gene: TRBJ2-1; V gene: TRBV7-9; CDR3 DNA: TGTGCCAGCAGCTTACTAAAGATGACAGGGGAATGGGGTTTGGATGAGCAGTTCTTC; CDR3 protein: CASSLLKMTGEWGLDEQFF
clone size: -; D gene: TRBD2; J gene: TRBJ2-3; V gene: TRBV27; CDR3 DNA: TGTGCCAGCAGCCAAGTCGGGACTACACCTGAGTGGGTGGCGCGGTATTTT; CDR3 protein: CASSQVGTTPEWVARYF
clone size: few; D gene: -; J gene: TRBJ2-1; V gene: TRBV4-3; CDR3 DNA: TGCGCCAGCAGCCAAGATCTGGGGGCCCAAAGCTTTGAGCAGTTCTTC; CDR3 protein: CASSQDLGAQSFEQFF
clone size: many; D gene: -; J gene: TRBJ1-5; V gene: TRBV28; CDR3 DNA: TGTGCCAGCAGTTTAGTGACTTATAGCAATCAGCCCCAGCATTTT; CDR3 protein: CASSLVTYSNQPQHF
clone size: many; D gene: TRBD1; J gene: TRBJ1-4; V gene: TRBV28; CDR3 DNA: TGTGCCAGCAGTCGGGACAGCTCTAATGAAAAACTGTTTTTT; CDR3 protein: CASSRDSSNEKLFF
clone size: -; D gene: -; J gene: TRBJ2-7; V gene: TRBV7-9; CDR3 DNA: TGTGCCAGCAGCTTATTCCGGCAGGGCAACGGCGAGCAGAACTTC; CDR3 protein: CASSLFRQGNGEQNF
clone size: many; D gene: -; J gene: TRBJ2-3; V gene: TRBV14; CDR3 DNA: TGTGCCAGCAGCCAAGGGCCGCTCAGGGAGCGGGCAGATACGCAGTATTTT; CDR3 protein: CASSQGPLRERADTQYF
clone size: many; D gene: -; J gene: TRBJ1-4; V gene: TRBV7-9; CDR3 DNA: TGTGCCAGCAGTCGTCCTGACAGAGAGGATGAAAAACTGTTTTTT; CDR3 protein: CASSRPDREDEKLFF
clone size: few; D gene: TRBD1; J gene: TRBJ2-3; V gene: TRBV30; CDR3 DNA: TGTGCCTGGACACTGGGACAGGGGTCAGATACGCAGTATTTT; CDR3 protein: CAWTLGQGSDTQYF
clone size: few; D gene: -; J gene: TRBJ2-3; V gene: TRBV20-1; CDR3 DNA: TGCAGTGCTAGTATCGAGGGCCCGACGAGGGCAGATACGCAGTATTTT; CDR3 protein: CSASIEGPTRADTQYF
clone size: many; D gene: -; J gene: TRBJ2-7; V gene: TRBV20-1; CDR3 DNA: TGCAGTGCTAGCACAGGGATCGGATACGAGCAGTACTTC; CDR3 protein: CSASTGIGYEQYF
clone size: many; D gene: -; J gene: TRBJ2-5; V gene: TRBV9; CDR3 DNA: TGTGCCAGCAGCACTCTAGCGAGCCCCGGGGAGACCCAGTACTTC; CDR3 protein: CASSTLASPGETQYF
clone size: few; D gene: TRBD1; J gene: TRBJ2-1; V gene: TRBV20-1; CDR3 DNA: TGCAGTGCTAGAGATCTGGGGACAGAGCTGGGGCAGTTCTTC; CDR3 protein: CSARDLGTELGQFF
clone size: many; D gene: -; J gene: TRBJ2-7; V gene: TRBV3-1; CDR3 DNA: TGTGCCAGCAGCCGTCCCGGGACGGCGAATGAGCAGTACTTC; CDR3 protein: CASSRPGTANEQYF
clone size: few; D gene: -; J gene: TRBJ1-1; V gene: TRBV4-3; CDR3 DNA: TGCGCCAGCAGCCAACTAGGGGGTACGGACACTGAAGCTTTCTTT; CDR3 protein: CASSQLGGTDTEAFF
clone size: many; D gene: -; J gene: TRBJ1-2; V gene: TRBV19; CDR3 DNA: TGTGCCAGCCGGACAGCGACAAGATCTAACTATGGCTACACCTTC; CDR3 protein: CASRTATRSNYGYTF
clone size: many; D gene: TRBD2; J gene: TRBJ2-3; V gene: TRBV29-1; CDR3 DNA: TGCAGCGTTGAAACGCCTAGCGGGGGTGCCACAGATACGCAGTATTTT; CDR3 protein: CSVETPSGGATDTQYF
clone size: many; D gene: -; J gene: TRBJ2-3; V gene: TRBV5-6; CDR3 DNA: TGTGCCAGCAGCTTGGCCGGGCGGTATAGCACAGATACGCAGTATTTT; CDR3 protein: CASSLAGRYSTDTQYF
clone size: many; D gene: TRBD2; J gene: TRBJ2-3; V gene: TRBV19; CDR3 DNA: TGTGCCAGTAGTATGGCGGGGGGGATGGATACGCAGTATTTT; CDR3 protein: CASSMAGGMDTQYF
clone size: -; D gene: -; J gene: TRBJ2-2; V gene: TRBV24-1; CDR3 DNA: TGTGCCACCAGTGATCCTCAGGGGGGGAACACCGGGGAGCTGTTTTTT; CDR3 protein: CATSDPQGGNTGELFF